A selection of T cell receptor beta chains follows, all from one sample in a study of early T cells in non-severe SARS-CoV-2 infection. One entry per CDR3 protein, called by TCRdb with MiXCR from the 5' RACE reads. The profile shows approximately 26,000 distinct CDR3 sequences, 4% to 5.5% of them singletons. The sample comprised whole blood. These TCRs come from an adult who was a healthcare worker with PCR-confirmed SARS-CoV-2 infection or an uninfected control (not recorded which). The CDR3 runs from the conserved cysteine through the conserved F or W. Each record gives: CDR3 protein, V gene, D gene, CDR3 length, clone size. A D gene is named only where the DNA matches it firmly. Size is omitted from some rows. Given values are once, few, many or a class for expanded clones.

CSASLLGLDNEQFF TRBV20-1 TRBD2 14 many
CSASLVVMNTEAFF TRBV20-1 - 14 many
CASSLFLGSRNEQFF TRBV12-3/TRBV12-4 - 15 many
CASSLVGGEAFF TRBV11-1 - 12 many
CASVRGTGAGGYTF TRBV6-2/TRBV6-3 TRBD1 14 many
CASSYEGRQNSPLHF TRBV6-6 - 15 many
CASELAGYNEQFF TRBV6-2/TRBV6-3 - 13 many
CASNQRGGTNEKLFF TRBV5-8 - 15 many
CASSSRDPGRRNEQFF TRBV7-2 TRBD2 16 many
CASSPTGQGKKNIQYF TRBV28 TRBD1 16 many
CASSPSQGKLPQHF TRBV6-5 - 14 many
CSVSGGSNQPQHF TRBV29-1 - 13 many
CASSVDRDYNEQFF TRBV12-3/TRBV12-4 - 14 many
CASSYTRQGEDEKLFF TRBV6-5 TRBD1 16 many
CASSDGKSSYNEQFF TRBV2 - 15 many
CASGEGRSTDTQYF TRBV25-1 - 14 -
CASSIGSVNNEQFF TRBV4-2 - 14 many
CATSTRGTALAEQFF TRBV24-1 - 15 many
CASSSLRLGLAGRLYNEQFF TRBV7-2 TRBD2 20 many
CASKGVEQYF TRBV28 - 10 many
CASSEDSLAKNIQYF TRBV6-1 - 15 many
CATSDQGLTDTQYF TRBV24-1 - 14 -
CSASAGDANYGYTF TRBV20-1 - 14 many
CASSQGTGGLVGKNIQYF TRBV4-3 TRBD1 18 many
CASSTDISEAFF TRBV3-1 - 12 many
CASSNGGTEAFF TRBV27 - 12 -
CASTYRTLDTGELFF TRBV5-1 - 15 large
CSVEGTSYEQYF TRBV29-1 - 12 many
CASSYLGRNQETQYF TRBV6-5 - 15 once
CASSQGGSYNEQFF TRBV19 - 14 many
CASSFGQTPEQPQHF TRBV2 - 15 -
CASSYRGPQFYEQYF TRBV6-5 - 15 many
CASVSDGDYGYTF TRBV2 - 13 many
CASNPRGVDTEAFF TRBV2 TRBD1 14 many
CASSETGKNTEAFF TRBV25-1 TRBD1 14 many
CASSPPRLAGARNEQFF TRBV14 TRBD2 17 many
CSATPLRANYGYTF TRBV20-1 - 14 many
CASSKGFNPLWEQYF TRBV21-1 - 15 many
CASSLAGVTYEQYF TRBV13 TRBD2 14 many
CSVALGRGTDTQYF TRBV29-1 - 14 -
CAISTGTTNEQFF TRBV10-3 TRBD2 13 few
CSARQDGYTF TRBV20-1 - 10 many
CASSPGLWDNSPLHF TRBV3-1 - 15 many
CASRGTGELFF TRBV19 - 11 many
CASSEPSLDRGVFSNQPQHF TRBV2 TRBD1 20 many
CASSLTRVGLPYNEQFF TRBV11-2 - 17 many
CASSEAMNSGRASYNEQFF TRBV25-1 TRBD2 19 few
CSAPRVETQYF TRBV20-1 - 11 many
CSALRGVNTEAFF TRBV20-1 - 13 many
CASRTTLRTDTQYF TRBV12-3/TRBV12-4 - 14 many
CASSSGSFLETQYF TRBV12-3/TRBV12-4 TRBD2 14 many
CASSRGGGYEQYF TRBV6-2/TRBV6-3 - 13 -
CASSPMQGSGRSQFF TRBV12-3/TRBV12-4 TRBD2 15 many
CSASTGTSTRTDTQYF TRBV20-1 TRBD2 16 many
CASSLDRGTGELFF TRBV11-3 TRBD1 14 many
CASSLDPSLYNEQFF TRBV13 - 15 many
CASSQGTGYSNQPQHF TRBV3-1 - 16 many
CSASTVGNTEAFF TRBV29-1 - 13 many
CAISESTDPTSTTLGYEQYF TRBV10-3 TRBD2 20 many